This T cell receptor beta chain was recovered during a study of human T cells and chemical hapten exposure (dated by TCRdb to 2020 to 2023). Context from the whole study: For sensitization, 2% DPC in acetone was applied to a 2 cm by 2 cm area of upper inner arm skin. Throughout the study period of about 25 weeks, patients also received therapeutic DPC doses to the scalp every week. The study tracked peripheral blood TCR repertoire changes in vivo during primary and secondary sensitization to the hapten diphenylcyclopropenone (DPC) in alopecia patients. Patient blood was sampled pre-sensitization (week 0) and at 2, 6 and about 24 weeks after DPC sensitization. Twenty-nine alopecia patients provided blood for TCR sequencing at one to four time points (pre-sensitization, 2, 6 and 24 weeks). Libraries were pooled for sequencing, and per-sample TCR yields varied mainly because of small differences in library volumes within the pool. The patient cohort, mostly female, included alopecia areata with under or over 50% scalp involvement, alopecia totalis and alopecia universalis. Patch testing was performed on the upper back with Finn chambers containing 0.01% DPC, and the patch tests were scored after 6 days according to International Contact Dermatitis Research Group standards. The investigation overall reported the following: Compared with pre-sensitization or healthy control sets, expanded TCRs formed significantly more large CDR3 similarity clusters, which is consistent with antigen-driven responses. Patch test score correlated positively with the number of PT1 expanded TCRs, reaching significance at thresholds 8, 16 and 32 but not at 4. No change with DPC sensitization was found in the number of TCRs above 1 in 1000 frequency, and no evidence of global repertoire structure alterations was found. Repeated subsampling changed both the strength of the expansion versus patch-test correlation and the threshold at which that correlation became significant. Because all patients had alopecia, a presumed autoimmune disease, the immune response of the patients might differ from that of healthy individuals.

V trim: 4 bases; J trim: 5 bases; unmatched bases: 7. The CDR3 spans 15 residues, from the cysteine through the phenylalanine. Here the CDR3 DNA is all that survives: 45 bases in frame from base 1. CDR1 SGHRS and CDR2 YFSETQ were looked up in the germline V gene. This clonotype was observed a handful of times. The clone's antigen remains unknown. No base quality information exists; no much larger clone differs at one position. The receptor library was made with RACE. Sequencing relied on a NextSeq 500. During library preparation, unique molecular identifiers were attached to individual cDNA molecules so that TCRs could be counted quantitatively and reproducibly. Each blood RNA sample was used to sequence both TCR alpha and TCR beta chains. Per the original workflow: A median of approximately 96,000 TCRs per sample was observed, with a range of about 20,000 to 750,000. The Decombinator software suite was used to annotate the V, J and CDR3 of the TCR reads. To make PS versus PT1 abundance plots, every sample was subsampled to the same number of TCRs (28,000). Expanded TCRs were defined as absent before sensitization and observed at least eight times at the 2-week time point. TCRdb itself trimmed the public reads at Q25 with fastp, ran MiXCR and retained productive beta chains. When rows share a CDR3 protein, they turn into one entry using the most common DNA and genes. TCRdb's processing, not the authors', yielded these V and J calls. Here the sample has 150,000 to 200,000 distinct CDR3 sequences; roughly 14% occur a single time. The top ten clonotypes cover 1.5% to 2% of the sample.

This specimen's time point label, per the study, means: patch test 1, 2 weeks after DPC sensitization. Read against the paper, the sample's treatment or condition label means: therapeutic diphenylcyclopropenone sensitization with weekly scalp DPC. At each patch-test visit, blood was drawn before the patch test was applied. Eligible patients were aged 18 to 70, diagnosed with alopecia, deemed suitable for DPC therapy, and excluded if pregnant. Total RNA was isolated from unfractionated whole blood collected in Tempus Blood RNA tubes. This material consisted of whole blood, taken in connection with sensitization to the hapten diphenylcyclopropenone (DPC). The source is a woman under 40 with alopecia areata. Some clones in this sample may be carry-over from other donors' samples. This sequence uses TRBV5-1 and TRBJ1-5, with 9 bases matching TRBD1. The nucleotides read TGCGCCAGCAGCGAAGGACAGGGGCCTCATCAGCCCCAGCATTTT. The encoded protein is CASSEGQGPHQPQHF.